The next 5 T cell receptor beta chains were all read from a single sample in a study of shared clonotypes between healthy human individuals. Produced via immunoSEQ multiplex PCR; TCRdb's table is partial and in-frame only. The sample has roughly 2.2 million clones, over 90% seen once; the top ten hold about 0.37%. Sequencing was carried out using naive CD4+ T cells from PBMCs. Specified subset: CD45RA+ positively selected. These receptor sequences come from a man between 18 and 35 years old in good health. Some clones in this sample may be carry-over from other donors' samples.

The rearrangement joins TRBV11-3 to TRBJ2-1, with 12 bases aligning to TRBD2. CDR1 and CDR2 from the germline V gene are SGHNT and YENEEA. The ends lost 8 bases at V and 2 bases at J; junction bases unmatched: 10. This CDR3 comprises 17 residues. The CDR3 DNA sequence: TGTGCCAGCTCTCGACTAGCGGGAGAGATACCCTACAATGAGCAGTTCTTC. It specifies CASSRLAGEIPYNEQFF.

The V gene is TRBV11-2, the J gene TRBJ2-6; D possibly matches TRBD1 or TRBD2 (5 bases each). The ends were cut back, 5 bases at V and 0 bases at J, with 20 bases in the middle. The CDR3 contains 19 residues. CDR1 is SGHAT, CDR2 FQNNGV, per germline. The CDR3 reads CASSPTGRRGYSGANVLTF. The CDR3 bases are TGTGCCAGCAGCCCAACGGGACGGAGAGGATACTCTGGGGCCAACGTCCTGACTTTC.

The chain links TRBV7-9 to TRBJ1-1, with D perhaps matching TRBD1 (5 bases). The CDR3 sequence is 13 residues long. Between the trimmed V and J ends, which lost 8 bases and 4 bases, there was a span of 14 bases. From germline, CDR1 is SEHNR and CDR2 FQNEAQ (reference sequence). This chain's CDR3 is CASLAFGGTEAFF. CDR3 bases: TGTGCCAGCCTGGCGTTCGGGGGCACTGAAGCTTTCTTT.

The V gene is TRBV5-1, the J gene TRBJ1-2; 10 bases map to TRBD1. CDR1 and CDR2 from the germline V gene are SGHRS and YFSETQ. J lost 6 bases, V lost 4 bases, and 9 bases had no gene match. The CDR3 runs 15 residues. The DNA of the CDR3 is TGCGCCAGCAGCGATAGGGACAGGGGAAGGGATGGCTACACCTTC. Its protein is CASSDRDRGRDGYTF. The full variable domain, completed using reference TRBV5-1 and TRBJ1-2, is KAGVTQTPRYLIKTRGQQVTLSCSPISGHRSVSWYQQTPGQGLQFLFEYFSETQRNKGNFPGRFSGRQFSNSRSEMNVSTLELGDSALYLCASSDRDRGRDGYTFGSGTRLTVV.

This clone appeared a few times. The genes are TRBV19 and TRBJ1-5; 7 bases map to TRBD1. CDR1 is LNHDA and CDR2 is SQIVND in the germline V gene (reference sequence). The CDR3 is 12 residues long. The trim removed 8 bases at V and 6 bases at J, leaving 4 bases unmatched. CDR3 in amino acids: CASGRQGQPQHF. Here the CDR3 DNA reads TGTGCCAGTGGACGACAGGGTCAGCCCCAGCATTTT.